Presented here are 31 T cell receptor beta chains from one specimen sequenced in a study of T cell responses to AZD1222 COVID-19 vaccine. Sequencing used immunoSEQ multiplex PCR; TCRdb keeps in-frame clones, though not all of them. The sample has about 67,000 clones; about four fifths are singletons. This sample comprised peripheral blood, obtained 28 days after the second AZD1222 dose. The origin of the receptors is an adult who received the AZD1222 COVID-19 vaccine.

This chain joins TRBV19 and TRBJ2-7; D remains ambiguous. Per germline, CDR1 LNHDA and CDR2 SQIVND (reference sequence). The CDR3 runs 15 residues. Trimming took off 0 bases at V and 3 bases at J, with 12 bases between the two ends. Here the CDR3 DNA reads TGTGCCAGTAGTATAGAAGTCAGCGTGAACTACGAGCAGTACTTC. It translates to CASSIEVSVNYEQYF.

V gene TRBV2 combines with J gene TRBJ1-4, with a tentative D call TRBD1 (6 bases). The ends were cut back, 6 bases at V and 1 base at J, with 21 bases in the middle. Germline lookup yields CDR1 SNHLY and CDR2 FYNNEI. CDR3 length: 18 residues. This chain's CDR3 is CASSGNSGAFRTNEKLFF. Written as DNA, the CDR3 is TGTGCCAGCAGCGGAAACTCGGGGGCGTTCAGAACTAATGAAAAACTGTTTTTT.

The chain combines TRBV5-1 with TRBJ2-5, with 11 bases identical to TRBD2. Germline loops: CDR1 SGHRS, CDR2 YFSETQ. Trimming removed 1 base from V and 4 bases from J; junction bases left unmatched: 6. The length of the CDR3 is 16 residues. The CDR3 bases are TGCGCCAGCAGCTTGATAGCGGGGGGGCGCGGAGAGACCCAGTACTTC. Translation: CASSLIAGGRGETQYF. Filled out from reference TRBV5-1 and TRBJ2-5, the complete variable domain reads KAGVTQTPRYLIKTRGQQVTLSCSPISGHRSVSWYQQTPGQGLQFLFEYFSETQRNKGNFPGRFSGRQFSNSRSEMNVSTLELGDSALYLCASSLIAGGRGETQYFGPGTRLLVL.

V is TRBV2 and J is TRBJ2-4, with 10 bases matching TRBD1. V was clipped by 5 bases and J by 2 bases; unmatched bases: 6. The CDR3 spans 16 residues. Germline CDR1 and CDR2: SNHLY and FYNNEI. The CDR3 DNA sequence: TGTGCCAGCAGTTACGGGACAGGGGTAACCAAAAACATTCAGTACTTC. Residues: CASSYGTGVTKNIQYF.

The chain has TRBV19 and TRBJ2-1, with D possibly matching TRBD1 (5 bases). The ends were cut back, 3 bases at V and 5 bases at J, with 14 bases in the middle. CDR1 is LNHDA and CDR2 is SQIVND in the germline V gene (reference sequence). The CDR3 extends over 15 amino acids. CDR3 sequence: CASSIYGMGHNEQFF. The CDR3 bases are TGTGCCAGTAGTATCTATGGAATGGGGCACAATGAGCAGTTCTTC.

V gene TRBV11-2 combines with J gene TRBJ2-5; 9 bases fit TRBD2. The CDR3 runs to 15 residues. In germline, CDR1 is SGHAT, CDR2 FQNNGV. After removal of 6 bases from V and 2 bases from J, the junction contained 7 bases not matched to a gene. CDR3 in amino acids: CASSIAGASQETQYF. In DNA, the CDR3 is TGTGCCAGCAGTATAGCGGGAGCATCTCAAGAGACCCAGTACTTC.

The chain has TRBV19 and TRBJ1-4; TRBD1 is a possible D gene (5 bases). Per the germline V gene, CDR1 is LNHDA and CDR2 is SQIVND (reference sequence). V lost 7 bases and J lost 10, with 19 bases in between. The CDR3 sequence is 14 residues long. This chain's CDR3 is CASMAGLFLGKLFF. Written as DNA, the CDR3 is TGTGCCAGTATGGCGGGACTCTTTTTAGGAAAACTGTTTTTT.

This chain connects TRBV4-1 to TRBJ1-1; perhaps TRBD1 as D (5 bases). V lost 0 bases, J lost 2 bases, and 10 bases lay in between. This CDR3 is built from 15 residues. CDR1 and CDR2 from the germline V gene are MGHRA and YSYEKL. The CDR3 DNA reads TGCGCCAGCAGCCAAGAATTCGGACACAACACTGAAGCTTTCTTT. Amino acid sequence: CASSQEFGHNTEAFF.

This chain links TRBV7-2 with TRBJ1-2, with D perhaps matching TRBD1 (5 bases). The CDR3 is 14 residues long. Germline V CDR1 and CDR2: SGHTA, FQGNSA. Trimming stripped 1 base from V and 5 bases from J, with 11 bases between. The CDR3 nucleotides are TGTGCCAGCAGCTTAGGTTGGGGGACGTATGGCTACACCTTC. It specifies CASSLGWGTYGYTF.

V and J are TRBV4-1 and TRBJ1-5; D remains ambiguous. Germline V gives CDR1 MGHRA, CDR2 YSYEKL. The CDR3 covers 16 residues. Trimming pared 0 bases from V and 10 bases from J, leaving 19 bases between. Here the CDR3 reads CASSQDTGLSFVPQHF. The CDR3 coding sequence is TGCGCCAGCAGCCAAGACACGGGCCTGTCATTTGTCCCCCAGCATTTT.

The V call is TRBV4-3, the J call TRBJ1-1, with D hard to call. Trimming took off 0 bases at V and 6 bases at J, with 14 bases between the two ends. This CDR3 comprises 15 residues. Germline V gene lookup returns CDR1 LGHNA and CDR2 YSLEER. CDR3 loop: CASSQESAGFAEAFF. The CDR3 nucleotides are TGCGCCAGCAGCCAAGAGTCCGCGGGGTTCGCTGAAGCTTTCTTT.

The J gene is TRBJ2-3, the V gene TRBV19; 9 nucleotides align to TRBD2. With V trimmed by 6 bases and J by 2 bases, 15 bases remained unmatched. The V gene's germline CDR1 is LNHDA and CDR2 SQIVND (reference sequence). This CDR3 has 18 residues. CDR3 sequence reads: CASRTRSSGGPTTDTQYF. The DNA for the CDR3 is TGTGCCAGTAGAACCCGGAGTAGCGGGGGCCCCACCACAGATACGCAGTATTTT.

The chain recombines TRBV18 with TRBJ2-7, with D unclear. CDR3 length: 14 amino acids. Trimming cost V 2 bases and J 3 bases, with 11 bases left between them. Germline-derived CDR1 and CDR2 are KGHSH and LQKENI. For the CDR3, the DNA is TGTGCCAGCTCACCAGGGGTAAACAACTACGAGCAGTACTTC. Translation gives CASSPGVNNYEQYF.

J is TRBJ1-1 and V is TRBV12-3 or TRBV12-4, with D maybe TRBD1 (5 bases). The CDR3 has 12 amino acids. Between the trimmed V and J ends, which lost 4 bases and 8 bases, there was a span of 11 bases. CDR3 amino acids: CASSYGGVEAFF. The DNA of the CDR3 is TGTGCCAGCAGTTACGGGGGGGTAGAAGCTTTCTTT.

The chain uses TRBV6-5 and TRBJ1-2, with no clear D. V lost 2 bases and J lost 10, with 17 bases in between. The CDR3 extends over 14 amino acids. CDR1 and CDR2 from the germline V gene are MNHEY and SVGAGI. CDR3 residues: CASSYDPQARDYTF. The CDR3 DNA reads as TGTGCCAGCAGTTACGACCCGCAGGCAAGGGACTACACCTTC.

V and J are TRBV5-1 and TRBJ1-2, with D possibly matching TRBD1 (5 bases). In germline, CDR1 is SGHRS, CDR2 YFSETQ. There are 15 residues in the CDR3. Trimming took off 1 base at V and 6 bases at J, with 16 bases between the two ends. The CDR3 DNA follows: TGCGCCAGCAGCTTGAGGACGGGGACCCCTCATGGCTACACCTTC. Protein: CASSLRTGTPHGYTF.

CDR3 sequence: CASSDSPSGAKLWDTQYF. In nucleotides, the CDR3 is TGTGCCAGCAGTGACTCGCCTAGCGGGGCAAAACTGTGGGATACGCAGTATTTT. The chain has TRBV6-4 and TRBJ2-3; 9 bases agree with TRBD2. This CDR3 spans 18 amino acids. Germline-derived CDR1 and CDR2 are MRHNA and SNTAGT. The V and J ends lost 0 bases and 6 bases, in that order; junction bases with no gene match: 13.

CDR3 bases: TGTGCCAGCCCCTCAGGGGGGGCATCCTATAATTCACCCCTCCACTTT. Translating it yields CASPSGGASYNSPLHF. The chain joins TRBV14 to TRBJ1-6; 7 nucleotides align to TRBD1. CDR1 is SGHDN, CDR2 FVKESK, per germline. J lost 1 base, V lost 8 bases, and 8 bases had no gene match. This CDR3 spans 16 amino acids.

V gene TRBV10-3 combines with J gene TRBJ1-1; no definite D call. This CDR3 is 15 amino acids long. Germline CDR1 and CDR2: ENHRY and SYGVKD. V lost 3 bases, J lost 2 bases, and 13 bases lay in between. The CDR3 nucleotides read TGTGCCATCAGTGAAGGGCAGACGTTAAACACTGAAGCTTTCTTT. This translates into CAISEGQTLNTEAFF.

This chain links TRBV29-1 with TRBJ2-7, with D perhaps being TRBD1 or TRBD2 (6 bases each). The CDR3 consists of 13 residues. V lost 6 bases, J lost 5 bases, and 17 bases lay in between. Germline V CDR1 and CDR2: SQVTM, ANQGSEA. DNA of the CDR3: TGCAGCGTCGCCCGGAGGGGGTCCCACGAGCAGTACTTC. This encodes CSVARRGSHEQYF.

V gene TRBV11-2 combines with J gene TRBJ2-3; unclear D gene. The V end lost 3 bases, the J end lost 1 base, and 14 bases lay between the germline ends. From germline, CDR1 is SGHAT and CDR2 FQNNGV. CDR3 length: 16 amino acids. CDR3 DNA: TGTGCCAGCAGCTTCCCCCAAGGTGGTCGCACAGATACGCAGTATTTT. It yields the protein CASSFPQGGRTDTQYF.

This clone was detected once. The rearrangement links TRBV9 to TRBJ1-1; D perhaps matches TRBD1 (5 bases). This CDR3 has 15 residues. Germline CDR1 SGDLS, CDR2 YYNGEE. The germline V and J ends were trimmed by 4 bases and 4 bases, with 17 bases remaining between them. CDR3 coding DNA: TGTGCCAGCAGCCCTCTGGGAGGGGCAGGCACTGAAGCTTTCTTT. As protein: CASSPLGGAGTEAFF.

The genes are TRBV5-1 and TRBJ1-1; D possibly corresponds to TRBD1 (6 bases). Germline CDR1 is SGHRS and CDR2 is YFSETQ. The CDR3 loop spans 13 amino acids. Trimming shortened V by 5 bases and J by 0 bases, and 8 bases separated the two germline ends. For the CDR3, the DNA is TGCGCCAGCAGGGACAGATTGAACACTGAAGCTTTCTTT. It specifies CASRDRLNTEAFF.

As concerns this clone: A junction end diverges from the germline sequence, so it may reflect a read error. V usage is TRBV9 and J usage is TRBJ2-5, with 16 bases fitting TRBD2. This CDR3 has 17 residues. Germline V lookup: CDR1 SGDLS, CDR2 YYNGEE. The CDR3 loop is CASSVGTSGGDHETQYF. The CDR3, as DNA: TGTGCCAGCAGCGTTGGGACTAGCGGGGGGGACCACGAGACCCAGTACTTC.

The chain couples TRBV4-1 to TRBJ1-3, with D uncertain. The germline CDR1 and CDR2 sequences are MGHRA and YSYEKL. The CDR3 loop spans 17 amino acids. The V end lost 0 bases, the J end lost 0 bases, and 12 bases lay between the germline ends. The CDR3 loop reads CASSQDRGVFSGNTIYF. CDR3 nucleotide sequence: TGCGCCAGCAGCCAAGATCGGGGAGTCTTCTCTGGAAACACCATATATTTT.

This clone was picked up one time. The rearrangement uses TRBV5-1 and TRBJ1-2; 8 bases line up with TRBD1. Germline V gives CDR1 SGHRS, CDR2 YFSETQ. V dropped 1 base and J dropped 0; count of bases not matched to a gene: 2. The CDR3 sequence is 15 residues long. DNA of the CDR3: TGCGCCAGCAGCTTGCAGGGGGCGGCTAACTATGGCTACACCTTC. Protein: CASSLQGAANYGYTF.

This clone has just one count. The chain couples TRBV3-1 (or the pseudogene TRBV3-2) to TRBJ1-3; D gene uncertain. The CDR3 is 15 amino acids. Germline-derived CDR1 and CDR2 are LGHDT and YNNKEL (reference sequence). Trimming took 1 base from V and 0 from J, leaving 7 bases between them. In DNA, the CDR3 is TGTGCCAGCAGCCAAGGACACCGCTCTGGAAACACCATATATTTT. Translation: CASSQGHRSGNTIYF.

The chain recombines TRBV27 with TRBJ2-1, with 11 bases that match TRBD2. The CDR3 consists of 15 residues. The V and J ends lost 3 bases and 9 bases, in that order; junction bases with no gene match: 7. CDR1 and CDR2 (germline): MNHEY, SMNVEV (reference sequence). The chain's CDR3 is CASSLGVAGGLEQFF. The CDR3 DNA reads as TGTGCCAGCAGTTTGGGTGTAGCGGGGGGGCTTGAGCAGTTCTTC.

The chain uses TRBV5-1 and TRBJ1-1; D ambiguous. CDR1 and CDR2 (germline): SGHRS, YFSETQ. The CDR3 loop spans 16 amino acids. V lost 0 bases to trimming and J lost 0 bases, with 12 bases between them. The CDR3 loop is CASSLAIGNMNTEAFF. DNA for the CDR3: TGCGCCAGCAGCTTGGCCATAGGAAACATGAACACTGAAGCTTTCTTT.

The rearrangement joins TRBV5-1 to TRBJ1-5; TRBD1 aligns across 8 bases. V shed 0 bases and J 6 bases; nucleotides not matched to a gene: 2. Germline lookup yields CDR1 SGHRS and CDR2 YFSETQ. This CDR3 has 14 residues. The CDR3, as DNA: TGCGCCAGCAGCTTGGGGACAGGGCTTCAGCCCCAGCATTTT. Translating it yields CASSLGTGLQPQHF.

The chain joins TRBV6-1 to TRBJ1-6, with D perhaps TRBD1 (5 bases). CDR3 size: 17 residues. The V end was cut by 3 bases, the J end by 0 bases, with 12 bases between. Germline V gene data show CDR1 as MNHNS and CDR2 as SASEGT. CDR3 sequence (DNA): TGTGCCAGCAGTGATAGGGGACCTAGCTCCTATAATTCACCCCTCCACTTT. This gives the protein CASSDRGPSSYNSPLHF.